These 12 T cell receptor beta chains were all obtained from the same sample, sequenced in a study of blood T cells in healthy people across ages. A second PCR, run for 7 to 11 cycles, used a sample-barcoded 5' primer plus a J-beta primer mix. One entry per CDR3 protein results from TCRdb running MiXCR on the 5' RACE reads. The data hold 1.5 million to 1.8 million distinct CDR3 sequences, with roughly two fifths observed a single time. Specimen: blood. The receptors derive from a woman under 30 in good health.

This clonotype was seen a handful of times. One end of the junction does not line up with germline, which may come from a read error. CDR3 DNA sequence: TGTGCCAGCAGTGATGCCTCACCCCCCCACTTT. The encoded protein is CASSDASPPHF. This chain joins TRBV6-1 and TRBJ1-6, with unresolved D. Germline CDR1 is MNHNS and CDR2 is SASEGT. CDR3 length: 11 residues.

The chain links TRBV29-1 to TRBJ2-5; D gene ambiguous. The CDR3 length is 11 residues. The V and J ends lost 3 bases and 11 bases respectively, with 13 bases between them. In germline, CDR1 is SQVTM, CDR2 ANQGSEA. CDR3 residues: CSVESYNEQYF. CDR3 bases: TGCAGCGTTGAGTCGTACAATGAGCAGTACTTC.

This clonotype was observed a few times. The rearrangement joins TRBV20-1 to TRBJ2-1; 10 positions agree with TRBD1. The germline V gene has CDR1 DFQATT and CDR2 SNEGSKA (reference sequence). The CDR3 is 14 residues long. After removal of 6 bases from V and 4 bases from J, the junction contained 6 bases not matched to a gene. The chain's CDR3 is CSAPGQGTYNEQFF. CDR3 DNA: TGCAGTGCACCGGGACAGGGGACATACAATGAGCAGTTCTTC.

The V and J genes are TRBV9 and TRBJ1-2; D is undetermined. Trimming took off 4 bases at V and 3 bases at J, with 10 bases between the two ends. This CDR3 spans 13 amino acids. Germline loops: CDR1 SGDLS, CDR2 YYNGEE. As DNA, the CDR3 is TGTGCCAGCAGCTCCAGTCGCGACTATGGCTACACCTTC. Amino acids: CASSSSRDYGYTF.

This clonotype came up a few times. The V and J genes are TRBV7-9 and TRBJ2-3, with TRBD1 identical over 7 bases. This CDR3 contains 15 residues. CDR1 is SEHNR and CDR2 is FQNEAQ in the germline V gene (reference sequence). V lost 5 bases to trimming and J lost 2 bases; unmatched junction nucleotides: 7. CDR3 nucleotides: TGTGCCAGCAGCCAGAGGGGGCAGCTCACAGATACGCAGTATTTT. Protein sequence: CASSQRGQLTDTQYF. Supplemented by reference TRBV7-9 and TRBJ2-3, the full variable domain reads DTGVSQNPRHKITKRGQNVTFRCDPISEHNRLYWYRQTLGQGPEFLTYFQNEAQLEKSRLLSDRFSAERPKGSFSTLEIQRTEQGDSAMYLCASSQRGQLTDTQYFGPGTRLTVL.

J is TRBJ2-1 and V is TRBV7-9, with a tentative D call TRBD2 (5 bases). Germline V gene data show CDR1 as SEHNR and CDR2 as FQNEAQ (reference sequence). Trimming shortened V by 2 bases and J by 8 bases, and 10 bases separated the two germline ends. This CDR3 is built from 13 residues. Here the CDR3 DNA reads TGTGCCAGCAGCTTATGGCCCGGGGATGAGCAGTTCTTC. Residues: CASSLWPGDEQFF.

This clonotype was seen a few times. This chain connects TRBV15 to TRBJ2-5; the D gene is possibly TRBD1 (6 bases). V was clipped by 3 bases and J by 1 base, with 12 bases between them. Germline V CDR1 and CDR2: LNHNV, YYDKDF (reference sequence). The CDR3 sequence is 15 residues long. Written as DNA, the CDR3 is TGTGCCACCAGCAGGTTGACAGGAATCCAAGAGACCCAGTACTTC. Translated: CATSRLTGIQETQYF.

This chain joins TRBV28 and TRBJ2-1; the D is unclear. CDR3 length: 15 residues. V shed 5 bases and J shed 0 bases, with 11 bases lying between them. Germline CDR1 MDHEN, CDR2 SYDVKM. For the CDR3, the DNA is TGTGCCAGCAGTCGACACGAACTCTCCTACAATGAGCAGTTCTTC. Its translation is CASSRHELSYNEQFF. Using reference TRBV28 and TRBJ2-1 for the parts outside the CDR3, the full variable domain is DVKVTQSSRYLVKRTGEKVFLECVQDMDHENMFWYRQDPGLGLRLIYFSYDVKMKEKGDIPEGYSVSREKKERFSLILESASTNQTSMYLCASSRHELSYNEQFFGPGTRLTVL.

The CDR3 nucleotides read TGTGCCAGCAGGCGTCAGACGAACACCGGGGAGCTGTTTTTT. Translated: CASRRQTNTGELFF. The V call is TRBV25-1, the J call TRBJ2-2; D call uncertain. CDR1 and CDR2 (germline): MGHDK, SYGVNS. V dropped 6 bases and J dropped 0 bases, with 8 bases sitting between them. The CDR3 is 14 amino acids.

Only a few counts were recorded for this clonotype. This sequence joins TRBV12-3 or TRBV12-4 and TRBJ2-2, with D possibly matching TRBD2 (5 bases). This CDR3 spans 15 amino acids. V shed 5 bases and J shed 1 base, with 11 bases lying between them. The CDR3 region has the DNA TGTGCCAGCAGTCGGGGTGGGCAGAACACCGGGGAGCTGTTTTTT. Amino acid sequence: CASSRGGQNTGELFF.

Remarks on this clonotype: A much more abundant neighbour one base away suggests this may be a read error. The chain uses TRBV5-1 and TRBJ1-5; 7 bases map to TRBD1. The CDR3 loop spans 15 amino acids. CDR1 is SGHRS and CDR2 is YFSETQ in the germline V gene. V lost 3 bases to trimming and J lost 0 bases; unmatched junction nucleotides: 3. Here the CDR3 reads CASSWGQYSNQPQHF. The CDR3, as DNA: TGCGCCAGCAGCTGGGGACAGTATAGCAATCAGCCCCAGCATTTT.

The chain carries TRBV20-1 and TRBJ2-3; 8 bases align to TRBD2. Germline V gives CDR1 DFQATT, CDR2 SNEGSKA (reference sequence). CDR3 length equals 16 residues. V shed 0 bases and J 1 base; nucleotides not matched to a gene: 6. CDR3 nucleotides: TGCAGTGCTAGAGATCGTAAAGCGGGGGGCACAGATACGCAGTATTTT. This translates into CSARDRKAGGTDTQYF.